The present entry profiles one TCR beta chain with its context. Seattle patients were enrolled during active infection and followed longitudinally. The data belong to a study of blood T cell repertoires in COVID-19. Turning to the study itself: Samples came from the United States, Italy and Spain, spanning acute and convalescent COVID-19. The cDNA or gDNA used as material had been derived from T cells, B-cell-depleted T cells, or PBMCs.

As handled by the study authors: Quantification of nucleated cells was approximated via reference gene primer amplification. Here immunoSEQ multiplex PCR was the method, and the copy in TCRdb shows in-frame clones only, minus some. V, J and clone size were drawn from that table, and D and trimming were deduced from the DNA. The data hold some 170,000 clones, with around 80% observed a single time. CDR1 is LGHDT, CDR2 YNNKEL, per germline (reference sequence). V was cut by 1 base and J by 9 bases, with 13 bases left in between. The CDR3 consists of 15 residues. The rearrangement joins TRBV3-1 (or the pseudogene TRBV3-2) to TRBJ1-6; no firm D call. Input material: peripheral blood. The TCR comes from a woman in her thirties or forties with COVID-19, enrolled during active disease. The CDR3 protein is CASSQVTKLLSPLHF. CDR3 coding DNA: TGTGCCAGCAGCCAAGTAACGAAGCTTCTTTCACCCCTCCACTTT.